A selection of T cell receptor beta chains follows, all from one sample in a study of CD8 T cells in ankylosing spondylitis. In TCRdb, the 5' RACE reads were re-called with MiXCR into one record per CDR3 protein. The sample has under 250,000 distinct CDR3 sequences; 32% are singletons. The source material was blood, either unsorted or a sorted T cell fraction (not recorded which). The receptors shown here come from a male donor with ankylosing spondylitis or in good health (not recorded which). CDR3s include the opening cysteine and the closing phenylalanine or tryptophan. The order of the fields is D gene, clone size, V gene, J gene, CDR3 DNA, CDR3 protein. The D gene is left open where the match is weak. Clone size is not always given. Where it is, it says once, few, many or a class for expanded clones.

NA,NA,TRBV13,TRBJ2-7,TGTGCCAGCAGCCCGGACATAGGGGCCTACGAGCAGTACTTC,CASSPDIGAYEQYF
TRBD1,few,TRBV12-3/TRBV12-4,TRBJ1-1,TGTGCCAGCAGCTCTACCACAGGGGGCCCCACTGAAGCTTTCTTT,CASSSTTGGPTEAFF
TRBD2,few,TRBV20-1,TRBJ2-5,TGCAGTGCTAGAGATCAAGGCGGGAGGGGGGAGACCCAGTACTTC,CSARDQGGRGETQYF
NA,NA,TRBV5-1,TRBJ2-2,TGCGCCAGCAGCCCCCTCCCGGGACAATATTCCGGGGAGCTGTTTTTT,CASSPLPGQYSGELFF
NA,few,TRBV20-1,TRBJ1-1,TGCAGTGCTAGGAGCCAGGGGCAAGGATGGACTGAAGCTTTCTTT,CSARSQGQGWTEAFF
NA,NA,TRBV28,TRBJ2-7,TGTGCCAGCAGTTTAAATTGGGTCAACTACGAGCAGTACTTC,CASSLNWVNYEQYF
TRBD2,NA,TRBV7-9,TRBJ2-5,TGTGCCACCAGACTAGCGGGGGCGGAGACCCAGTACTTC,CATRLAGAETQYF
TRBD2,NA,TRBV6-5,TRBJ2-1,TGTGCCAGCATTTGGGGGGGGTACAATGAGCAGTTCTTC,CASIWGGYNEQFF
TRBD1,many,TRBV29-1,TRBJ2-3,TGCAGCACCCCTGGGGGACAGGTTTCAGATACGCAGTATTTT,CSTPGGQVSDTQYF
TRBD1,once,TRBV10-3,TRBJ2-1,TGTGCCATCAGTGTAGTACAGGGGAACTACAATGAGCAGTTCTTC,CAISVVQGNYNEQFF
TRBD1,NA,TRBV24-1,TRBJ2-7,TGTGCCACCAGTGACTTTACCGGGACAGGATCCTACGAGCAGTACTTC,CATSDFTGTGSYEQYF
NA,NA,TRBV12-3/TRBV12-4,TRBJ2-3,TGTGCCAGCAGTTTCTTAGAATCTAGCACAGATACGCAGTATTTT,CASSFLESSTDTQYF
TRBD2,NA,TRBV12-3/TRBV12-4,TRBJ2-3,TGTGCCAGTACTCGGGGGGTGGATACGCAGTATTTT,CASTRGVDTQYF
TRBD2,NA,TRBV5-1,TRBJ2-1,TGCGCCAGCAGCAAGTCCGGGGGGTACAATGAGCAGTTCTTC,CASSKSGGYNEQFF
NA,NA,TRBV29-1,TRBJ2-3,TGCAGCGTTTGGGGGGGCTCCACAGATACGCAGTATTTT,CSVWGGSTDTQYF
NA,NA,TRBV4-1,TRBJ1-2,TGCGCCAGCAGCCAAGATGGCGACAGCTACTATGGCTACACCTTC,CASSQDGDSYYGYTF
TRBD1,NA,TRBV20-1,TRBJ1-5,TGCAGTGCTAGCGACAGGGTGAGGCAGCCCCAGCATTTT,CSASDRVRQPQHF
NA,once,TRBV10-3,TRBJ2-1,TGTGCCATCAGTGATTTTGGGGGGGGCCTCTACAATGAGCAGTTCTTC,CAISDFGGGLYNEQFF
TRBD1,NA,TRBV27,TRBJ2-7,TGTGCCAGCAGTACGGACAGGGGGTGGTACGAGCAGTACTTC,CASSTDRGWYEQYF
NA,NA,TRBV6-5,TRBJ1-4,TGTGCCAGCAGTTACGGAGGGGCTTTGACGGAAAAACTGTTTTTT,CASSYGGALTEKLFF
NA,few,TRBV20-1,TRBJ1-1,TGCAGTGCTCGGGGCATGAACACTGAAGCTTTCTTT,CSARGMNTEAFF
TRBD2,NA,TRBV4-1,TRBJ2-7,TGCGCCAGCAGCCCCGGGACTAGCGGGGCGTCCTACGAGCAGTACTTC,CASSPGTSGASYEQYF
TRBD1,NA,TRBV29-1,TRBJ2-5,TGCAGCGTCGCAACCGGGACAGGGGGGGTCGTCCAGTACTTC,CSVATGTGGVVQYF
NA,many,TRBV5-1,TRBJ2-7,TGCGCCAGCAGCCTTGGGCCAAGAGGGGAGCAGTACTTC,CASSLGPRGEQYF
NA,NA,TRBV12-3/TRBV12-4,TRBJ2-5,TGTGCCAGCAGTTTAAATGCAGGGCAGATGGAGACCCAGTACTTC,CASSLNAGQMETQYF
NA,NA,TRBV3-1,TRBJ2-7,TGTGCCAGCAGCCCTCGCGGGCTCGAGCAGTACTTC,CASSPRGLEQYF
NA,NA,TRBV20-1,TRBJ2-4,TGCAGTGCTTTAGAGGGGGGGGCGGCCAAAAACATTCAGTACTTC,CSALEGGAAKNIQYF
TRBD1,NA,TRBV6-1,TRBJ2-1,TGTGCCAGCAGGACTCCGGGACAGGGGGCAAACAATGAGCAGTTCTTC,CASRTPGQGANNEQFF